The rows below give T cell receptor beta chains drawn from one sample of a study of blood T cell repertoires in COVID-19. Repertoires were generated with immunoSEQ multiplex PCR, while TCRdb's copy carries only in-frame clones and drops some. The table lists 100,000 to 150,000 clones, 70% to 90% of them singletons, with approximately 4% in the top ten. The sample was peripheral blood. The receptors derive from a woman aged 55-70 years with acute or convalescent COVID-19. CDR3s include the opening cysteine and the closing phenylalanine or tryptophan. D genes are given only for firm matches. Not all rows give a size; the values are once, few, many and, for expanded clones, a class.

.	TRBJ1-2	.	TRBV3-1/TRBV3-2	15	CASTPDGGASYGYTF	TGTGCCAGCACCCCTGATGGGGGGGCGAGCTATGGCTACACCTTC
TRBD1	TRBJ2-5	.	TRBV3-1/TRBV3-2	14	CATLLTGSGETQYF	TGTGCCACCCTTCTGACAGGGTCGGGTGAGACCCAGTACTTC
TRBD1	TRBJ1-3	.	TRBV30	14	CAWRDRGVGNTIYF	TGTGCCTGGAGGGACAGGGGTGTTGGAAACACCATATATTTT
.	TRBJ1-1	.	TRBV25-1	14	CASSVQGRGTEAFF	TGTGCCAGCAGTGTACAGGGACGAGGAACTGAAGCTTTCTTT
.	TRBJ2-5	.	TRBV14	13	CASSQVRRETQYF	TGTGCCAGCAGCCAAGTACGCAGGGAGACCCAGTACTTC
.	TRBJ2-1	.	TRBV7-3	13	CASSLSSRNEQFF	TGTGCCAGCAGCTTATCTTCCCGGAATGAGCAGTTCTTC
.	TRBJ1-1	.	TRBV2	15	CASSGDRSFNTEAFF	TGTGCCAGCAGTGGCGACAGGTCCTTCAACACTGAAGCTTTCTTT
.	TRBJ2-7	.	TRBV14	14	CASSQVTGLYEQYF	TGTGCCAGCAGCCAAGTTACAGGGTTGTACGAGCAGTACTTC
TRBD1	TRBJ2-1	.	TRBV4-1	13	CASSQATGGEQFF	TGCGCCAGCAGCCAGGCGACAGGGGGTGAGCAGTTCTTC
.	TRBJ2-3	.	TRBV30	15	CAWSVSLAGRDTQYF	TGTGCCTGGAGTGTGAGTTTGGCGGGAAGGGATACGCAGTATTTT
.	TRBJ1-3	.	TRBV6-5	15	CASSLQATGSNTIYF	TGTGCCAGCAGTCTTCAAGCGACAGGTTCAAACACCATATATTTT
TRBD2	TRBJ2-3	.	TRBV7-7	16	CASSLGTSGKTDTQYF	TGTGCTAGCAGCTTGGGGACTAGCGGGAAAACAGATACGCAGTATTTT
TRBD2	TRBJ2-7	.	TRBV6-5	16	CASSYSSGPLTYEQYF	TGTGCCAGCAGTTATTCTAGCGGGCCCCTCACCTACGAGCAGTACTTC
TRBD1	TRBJ1-2	once	TRBV7-3	15	CASSPAPLTGGGYTF	TGTGCCAGCAGCCCCGCTCCCCTGACAGGGGGTGGCTACACCTTC
.	TRBJ1-2	.	TRBV6-5	14	CASGAAARGYGYTF	TGTGCCAGCGGCGCGGCGGCCCGGGGCTATGGCTACACCTTC
.	TRBJ1-6	.	TRBV4-2	13	CASSPTPNSPLHF	TGTGCCAGCAGCCCCACTCCTAATTCACCCCTCCACTTT
.	TRBJ1-3	once	TRBV2	11	CASSAGNTIYF	TGTGCCAGCAGTGCGGGAAACACCATATATTTT
.	TRBJ2-1	.	TRBV5-1	14	CASSLGQANNEQFF	TGCGCCAGCAGCTTGGGACAGGCCAACAATGAGCAGTTCTTC
TRBD1	TRBJ1-2	.	TRBV7-3	13	CASSEVAGGGYTF	TGTGCCAGCAGCGAGGTGGCAGGGGGAGGCTACACCTTC
.	TRBJ1-2	.	TRBV4-1	14	CASSRSEDIYGYTF	TGCGCCAGCAGCAGAAGCGAGGACATCTATGGCTACACCTTC
TRBD2	TRBJ2-7	.	TRBV10-3	14	CAISGGLAGDEQYF	TGTGCCATCAGTGGCGGACTAGCGGGAGACGAGCAGTACTTC
.	TRBJ1-2	.	TRBV19	13	CAGRRTDFHGYTF	TGTGCCGGGAGAAGGACCGATTTTCATGGCTACACCTTC
.	TRBJ1-1	.	TRBV5-4	14	CASSPGTRNTEAFF	TGTGCCAGCAGCCCCGGGACAAGGAACACTGAAGCTTTCTTT